A single sample is the source of the 30 T cell receptor beta chains below, sequenced in a study of T cell repertoires in cytomegalovirus infection. TCRdb passed the reads through MiXCR, listing each CDR3 protein once. This table has around 450,000 distinct CDR3 sequences, roughly 30% appearing once. Specimen: PBMCs. The receptors shown here come from a human donor in good health (CMV status not recorded). Some clones in this sample may be carry-over from other donors' samples.

This clonotype was observed a few times. V and J are TRBV27 and TRBJ2-5, with 8 nucleotides matching TRBD1. J was trimmed by 7 bases and V by 5 bases; bases with no gene match: 12. The germline gives CDR1 MNHEY, CDR2 SMNVEV (reference sequence). The CDR3 spans 15 residues. The CDR3 is CASSQDRGRTGTQYF. The CDR3 DNA follows: TGTGCCAGCAGTCAAGACAGGGGAAGGACGGGGACCCAGTACTTC.

This clonotype was observed a handful of times. V and J are TRBV4-2 and TRBJ2-2, with TRBD2 matching over 12 bases. The V gene end was trimmed by 1 base and the J gene end by 5 bases; junction bases not matched to a gene: 8. CDR3 length: 18 residues. Germline CDR1 LGHNA, CDR2 YNFKEQ. CDR3 nucleotides: TGTGCCAGCAGCCAAGTTTCTAGCGGGGGGGCCGTAACCGGGGAGCTGTTTTTT. Amino acids: CASSQVSSGGAVTGELFF.

This clonotype came up many times. V is TRBV7-9 and J is TRBJ1-2, with no clear D. The CDR3 runs 15 residues. Trimming stripped 1 base from V and 2 bases from J, with 11 bases between. CDR1 and CDR2 (germline): SEHNR, FQNEAQ (reference sequence). The CDR3 reads CASSLVIGENYGYTF. The CDR3 nucleotides read TGTGCCAGCAGCTTAGTAATCGGGGAAAACTATGGCTACACCTTC.

This chain links TRBV5-1 with TRBJ1-2; D is perhaps TRBD1 (6 bases). CDR1 and CDR2 from the germline V gene are SGHRS and YFSETQ. The CDR3 is made up of 15 amino acids. V lost 0 bases, J lost 1 base, and 10 bases lay in between. CDR3 sequence reads: CASSLAGTSNYGYTF. CDR3 coding DNA: TGCGCCAGCAGCTTGGCGGGGACAAGTAACTATGGCTACACCTTC.

The rearrangement uses TRBV5-4 and TRBJ2-1, with 8 positions matching TRBD2. V was pared by 1 base and J by 6 bases, with 3 bases of the junction left unmatched. Germline values: CDR1 SGHNT, CDR2 YYREEE (reference sequence). The CDR3 extends over 14 amino acids. This CDR3 is CASSLRGGLNEQFF. Written as DNA, the CDR3 is TGTGCCAGCAGCTTGCGGGGGGGCCTCAATGAGCAGTTCTTC.

This clonotype was picked up many times. The CDR3 bases are TGTGCCAGCAGCTTAGTCCCCGAAAATCAGCCCCAGCATTTT. Its translation is CASSLVPENQPQHF. The chain carries TRBV7-8 and TRBJ1-5; D remains ambiguous. CDR3 length equals 14 residues. Trimming left V 1 base short and J 4 bases short, with 8 bases between. Germline V gene data show CDR1 as SGHVS and CDR2 as FQNEAQ.

As concerns this clonotype: One junction end disagrees with the germline gene, perhaps due to a read error. The V and J genes are TRBV11-3 and TRBJ2-2, with D possibly matching TRBD2 (5 bases). The CDR3 length is 14 residues. The germline gives CDR1 SGHNT, CDR2 YENEEA. The CDR3 here is CASSQDLNTAELFF. DNA of the CDR3: TGTGCCAGCAGCCAGGACTTAAACACCGCGGAGCTGTTTTTT.

This clonotype showed up just a few times. The chain links TRBV11-2 to TRBJ2-7; D call uncertain. CDR1 SGHAT and CDR2 FQNNGV come from the germline V gene. The V end was cut by 1 base, the J end by 0 bases, with 10 bases between. This CDR3 spans 15 amino acids. CDR3 sequence: CASSLAWTGSYEQYF. The CDR3 DNA is TGTGCCAGCAGCTTAGCGTGGACGGGCTCCTACGAGCAGTACTTC.

This clonotype appeared a few times. The V gene is TRBV6-5, the J gene TRBJ1-2; no firm D call. V shed 0 bases and J shed 4 bases, with 18 bases lying between them. CDR1 is MNHEY and CDR2 is SVGAGI in the germline V gene. The CDR3 sequence is 17 residues long. CDR3 DNA: TGTGCCAGCAGTTACTCGATCCGGTTTGGTGCTACCTATGGCTACACCTTC. Translating it yields CASSYSIRFGATYGYTF.

As regards this clonotype: Germline and junction disagree at one end, which may indicate a read error. V is TRBV19 and J is TRBJ2-5, with a weak D call TRBD2 (6 bases). The CDR3 totals 15 residues. Germline loops: CDR1 LNHDA, CDR2 SQIVND (reference sequence). CDR3 DNA: TGTGCCATTAGTGCGGCGGGGCTAGCCGTGGAGACCCAGTACTTC. Translated, it gives CAISAAGLAVETQYF.

As regards this clonotype: At one end, the junction sequence differs from germline, possibly due to a read error. The chain carries TRBV29-1 and TRBJ1-1; D not resolved. Germline values: CDR1 SQVTM, CDR2 ANQGSEA. The CDR3 covers 12 residues. CDR3: CSVQTPNTEDFF. The DNA for the CDR3 is TGCAGCGTTCAGACACCGAACACTGAAGATTTCTTT.

The chain carries TRBV24-1 and TRBJ2-1; a possible D gene is TRBD2 (7 bases). This CDR3 is built from 16 residues. Germline V gene sequence: CDR1 KGHDR, CDR2 SFDVKD. With 1 base removed from V and 1 base from J, the gap between germline ends came to 10 bases. CDR3 loop: CATSDLGGASYNEQFF. The CDR3 DNA sequence: TGTGCCACCAGTGATTTAGGGGGGGCATCCTACAATGAGCAGTTCTTC.

This clonotype was seen more than once but under ten times. This chain links TRBV7-9 with TRBJ1-4; D may be TRBD1 (5 bases). This CDR3 has 17 amino acids. CDR1 and CDR2 from the germline V gene are SEHNR and FQNEAQ (reference sequence). V gave up 2 bases and J gave up 0 bases, with 13 bases separating them. The DNA of the CDR3 is TGTGCCAGCAGCTTATTGGGGACGGCTGCAACTAATGAAAAACTGTTTTTT. Its protein is CASSLLGTAATNEKLFF.

Turning to this clonotype: The CDR3 end shows no conserved phenylalanine or tryptophan, and so a read error is likely. The rearrangement uses TRBV11-2 and TRBJ2-5; the match to TRBD1 covers 7 bases. This CDR3 spans 15 amino acids. V was pared by 2 bases and J by 1 base, with 4 bases of the junction left unmatched. Germline CDR1 SGHAT, CDR2 FQNNGV. The CDR3 spells CASSLTGAPQETQYL. The DNA for the CDR3 is TGTGCCAGCAGCTTAACAGGGGCCCCCCAAGAGACCCAGTACTTA.

A few counts support this clonotype. This chain links TRBV20-1 with TRBJ1-2; 8 bases are shared with TRBD1. Germline CDR1 DFQATT, CDR2 SNEGSKA (reference sequence). Losses at the gene ends were 2 bases for V and 2 bases for J; bases not matched to a gene: 4. This CDR3 region has 14 residues. Here the CDR3 reads CSARRSGGNYGYTF. CDR3 DNA: TGCAGTGCTAGACGGTCAGGGGGCAACTATGGCTACACCTTC.

This clonotype was seen only a few times. The CDR3 protein is CSVLPRLSVYGYTF. The CDR3 bases are TGCAGCGTCCTACCGCGCCTTAGCGTCTATGGCTACACCTTC. The V call is TRBV29-1, the J call TRBJ1-2; D ambiguous. The V end lost 6 bases, the J end lost 4 bases, and 18 bases lay between the germline ends. The germline V gene encodes CDR1 SQVTM and CDR2 ANQGSEA. The CDR3 runs to 14 residues.

In its sample, this clonotype was seen many times. This chain connects TRBV7-2 to TRBJ1-4, with D perhaps matching TRBD1 (6 bases). Trimming removed 1 base at V and 8 bases at J, with 14 bases between. Germline V CDR1 and CDR2: SGHTA, FQGNSA. The CDR3 length is 15 residues. As DNA, the CDR3 is TGTGCCAGCAGCTTAGGGGACACCCTTTGGGAAAAACTGTTTTTT. Its translation: CASSLGDTLWEKLFF.

The chain uses TRBV20-1 and TRBJ1-1; no clear D. The CDR3 has 12 residues. V lost 5 bases to trimming and J lost 4 bases, with 11 bases between them. Per germline, CDR1 DFQATT and CDR2 SNEGSKA (reference sequence). The CDR3 spells CSAFPVGTEAFF. The CDR3 nucleotides read TGCAGTGCTTTCCCAGTTGGCACTGAAGCTTTCTTT.

This clonotype has just a few counts. This chain connects TRBV19 to TRBJ2-1; 7 positions match TRBD1. Germline V gives CDR1 LNHDA, CDR2 SQIVND (reference sequence). The CDR3 extends over 15 amino acids. J lost 5 bases, V lost 4 bases, and 8 bases had no gene match. The CDR3 region has the DNA TGTGCCAGTAGTAATTCGGACAGGTCCCACAATGAGCAGTTCTTC. Protein sequence: CASSNSDRSHNEQFF.

The chain combines TRBV14 with TRBJ2-1; 8 bases are a match to TRBD2. Unmatched junction bases numbered 15, after V lost 0 bases and J lost 2 bases. Germline CDR1 SGHDN, CDR2 FVKESK. There are 20 residues in the CDR3. CDR3 in amino acids: CASSQDPGGAYSGPYNEQFF. CDR3 in DNA: TGTGCCAGCAGCCAAGATCCCGGGGGGGCCTACAGTGGCCCCTACAATGAGCAGTTCTTC.

This clonotype was seen more than once but under ten times. The chain carries TRBV12-3 or TRBV12-4 and TRBJ2-7; D call uncertain. This CDR3 has 17 residues. V was cut by 5 bases and J by 0 bases, with 20 bases left in between. In nucleotides, the CDR3 is TGTGCCAGCAGTCCCCGAGCTGGTTCCATCAGCTCCTACGAGCAGTACTTC. As protein: CASSPRAGSISSYEQYF.

The chain has TRBV27 and TRBJ2-6, with 10 bases matching TRBD1. Germline-derived CDR1 and CDR2 are MNHEY and SMNVEV (reference sequence). This CDR3 has 18 amino acids. J lost 2 bases, V lost 4 bases, and 8 bases had no gene match. The CDR3 sequence: CASSWGGQGGPGANVLTF. The DNA of the CDR3 is TGTGCCAGCAGTTGGGGAGGACAGGGGGGACCTGGGGCCAACGTCCTGACTTTC.

This clonotype was detected only a few times. This chain connects TRBV11-2 to TRBJ2-3, with D unclear. The CDR3 has 14 amino acids. V dropped 0 bases and J dropped 0 bases, with 4 bases sitting between them. In germline, CDR1 is SGHAT, CDR2 FQNNGV. This CDR3 reads CASSLDGSTDTQYF. CDR3 DNA: TGTGCCAGCAGCTTAGATGGTAGCACAGATACGCAGTATTTT. Filled out from reference TRBV11-2 and TRBJ2-3, the complete variable domain reads EAGVAQSPRYKIIEKRQSVAFWCNPISGHATLYWYQQILGQGPKLLIQFQNNGVVDDSQLPKDRFSAERLKGVDSTLKIQPAKLEDSAVYLCASSLDGSTDTQYFGPGTRLTVL.

The J gene is TRBJ2-1, the V gene TRBV6-6, with D possibly matching TRBD2 (5 bases). Germline lookup yields CDR1 MNHNY and CDR2 SVGAGI (reference sequence). The CDR3 is made up of 15 amino acids. V shed 6 bases and J shed 1 base, with 13 bases lying between them. The CDR3: CASSPSRGSYNEQFF. The CDR3 DNA reads as TGTGCCAGCAGCCCCAGTCGAGGGTCCTACAATGAGCAGTTCTTC.

This clonotype was detected many times. This chain links TRBV6-6 with TRBJ2-3, with TRBD2 matching over 16 bases. The CDR3 is made up of 14 amino acids. Germline CDR1 is MNHNY and CDR2 is SVGAGI (reference sequence). The ends lost 10 bases at V and 5 bases at J; junction bases unmatched: 3. The CDR3: CATGTSGRGDTQYF. DNA for the CDR3: TGTGCCACCGGGACTAGCGGGAGGGGAGATACGCAGTATTTT.

This clonotype occurred a few times. This chain uses TRBV5-4 with TRBJ2-1; no reliable D call. CDR1 and CDR2 from the germline V gene are SGHNT and YYREEE (reference sequence). V was clipped by 4 bases and J by 5 bases, with 22 bases between them. CDR3 length: 17 residues. CDR3 coding DNA: TGTGCCAGCAGCGCCCCGTCAGGAACCTCCCTCAACAATGAGCAGTTCTTC. It translates to CASSAPSGTSLNNEQFF.

This clonotype was counted a few times. The chain employs TRBV11-2 and TRBJ1-1; D is possibly TRBD1 (5 bases). Germline loops: CDR1 SGHAT, CDR2 FQNNGV. The CDR3 sequence is 15 residues long. The V end was cut by 3 bases, the J end by 3 bases, with 14 bases between. The CDR3 loop reads CASSLSRGYYTEAFF. CDR3 DNA: TGTGCCAGCAGCTTGAGTAGGGGTTATTACACTGAAGCTTTCTTT.

The chain joins TRBV7-3 to TRBJ2-1; TRBD1 or TRBD2 may be the D gene (6 bases each). V was shortened by 2 bases and J by 7 bases, with 21 bases between the two germline ends. This CDR3 comprises 17 residues. In germline, CDR1 is SGHTA, CDR2 FQGTGA. The CDR3 sequence: CASSLLPPRDKPNEQFF. The CDR3 DNA follows: TGTGCCAGCAGCTTACTCCCCCCGCGGGACAAACCTAATGAGCAGTTCTTC.

V gene TRBV6-6 combines with J gene TRBJ1-3; D is uncertain. This CDR3 has 16 residues. The germline V gene has CDR1 MNHNY and CDR2 SVGAGI (reference sequence). V was shortened by 4 bases and J by 2 bases, with 15 bases between the two germline ends. DNA for the CDR3: TGTGCCAGCAGTTTACAACTTCAGGAGCCTGGAAACACCATATATTTT. Amino acid sequence: CASSLQLQEPGNTIYF.

The DNA of the CDR3 is TGTGCCAGCAGCTTGAAGGGGGTCGGTCTTTCACCCCTCCACTTT. It translates to CASSLKGVGLSPLHF. V gene TRBV5-4 combines with J gene TRBJ1-6; TRBD1 is a possible D gene (6 bases). The CDR3 loop spans 15 amino acids. V was trimmed by 1 base and J by 9 bases, leaving 14 bases between them. Germline loops: CDR1 SGHNT, CDR2 YYREEE (reference sequence). Full variable domain (rest looked up from reference TRBV5-4 and TRBJ1-6): ETGVTQSPTHLIKTRGQQVTLRCSSQSGHNTVSWYQQALGQGPQFIFQYYREEENGRGNFPPRFSGLQFPNYSSELNVNALELDDSALYLCASSLKGVGLSPLHFGNGTRLTVT.